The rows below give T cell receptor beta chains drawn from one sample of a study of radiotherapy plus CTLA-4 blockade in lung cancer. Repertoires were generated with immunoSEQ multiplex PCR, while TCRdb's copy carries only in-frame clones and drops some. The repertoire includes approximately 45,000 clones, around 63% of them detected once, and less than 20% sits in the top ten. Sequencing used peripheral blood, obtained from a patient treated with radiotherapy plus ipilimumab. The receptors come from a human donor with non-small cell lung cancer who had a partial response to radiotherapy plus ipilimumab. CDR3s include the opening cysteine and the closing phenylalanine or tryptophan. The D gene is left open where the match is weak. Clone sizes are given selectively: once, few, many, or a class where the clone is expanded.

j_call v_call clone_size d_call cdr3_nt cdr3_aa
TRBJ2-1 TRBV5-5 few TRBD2 TGTGCCAGCAGCCAAGATCTCATCTTGCTAGCGGGAGCCCTTGAGCAGTTCTTC CASSQDLILLAGALEQFF
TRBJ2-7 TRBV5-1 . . TGCGCCAGCAGCTTTCGGCAGGGGTACGAGCAGTACTTC CASSFRQGYEQYF
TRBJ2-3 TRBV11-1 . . TGTGCCAGCATGGGCAGAAGCACAGATACGCAGTATTTT CASMGRSTDTQYF
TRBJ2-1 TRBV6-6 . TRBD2 TGTGCCAGCAGCAACCCCCGGGGGGACCACAATGAGCAGTTCTTC CASSNPRGDHNEQFF
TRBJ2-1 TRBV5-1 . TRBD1 TGCGCCAGCAGCTTGGGTGGGACAGGGGTTCACAATGAGCAGTTCTTC CASSLGGTGVHNEQFF
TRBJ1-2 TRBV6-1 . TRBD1 TGTGCCAGCAGTGAGGCAGGGGGCAGCTATGGCTACACCTTC CASSEAGGSYGYTF
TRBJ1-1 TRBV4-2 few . TGTGCCAGCAGCCAACTAAGGGCCCGGGATATGAACACTGAAGCTTTCTTT CASSQLRARDMNTEAFF
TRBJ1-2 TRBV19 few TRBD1 TGTGCCAGTAGTCCCGACAGGGTTCGGGGCTACACCTTC CASSPDRVRGYTF
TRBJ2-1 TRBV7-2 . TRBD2 TGTGCCAGCAGCTTAGATGGAGCGGGGGGGTCTTTTAGGAATGAGCAGTTCTTC CASSLDGAGGSFRNEQFF
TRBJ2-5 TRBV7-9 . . TGTGCCAGCAGCCCACGGGACTCGATCGAAGAGACCCAGTACTTC CASSPRDSIEETQYF
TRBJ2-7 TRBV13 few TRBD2 TGTGCCAGCAGCTCAAGCGGGACTACCTACGAGCAGTACTTC CASSSSGTTYEQYF
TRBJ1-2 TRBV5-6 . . TGTGCCAGCAGCTTGGGGGGCGTTAGGTATGGCTACACCTTC CASSLGGVRYGYTF
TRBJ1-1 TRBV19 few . TGTGCCAGTAGTAGCAGACAGACTGTGAACACTGAAGCTTTCTTT CASSSRQTVNTEAFF
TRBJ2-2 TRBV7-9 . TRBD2 TGTGCCAGCAGCCCTCTGCTAGCGGGGGGTTCCGGGGAGCTGTTTTTT CASSPLLAGGSGELFF
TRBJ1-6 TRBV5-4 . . TGTGCCAGCAGCTTCATGGGTGAGGTGTCACCCCTCCACTTT CASSFMGEVSPLHF
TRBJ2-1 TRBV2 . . TGTGCCAGCGTTGCGGGACCGGGCCAAGAGCAGTTCTTC CASVAGPGQEQFF
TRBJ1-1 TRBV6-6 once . TGTGCCAGCAGCCAAGGACAGACACTCGAAAGGGAAGCTTTCTTT CASSQGQTLEREAFF
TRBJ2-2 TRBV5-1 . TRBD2 TGCGCCAGCAGCGTTACCGGGACTACGACCGGGGAGCTGTTTTTT CASSVTGTTTGELFF
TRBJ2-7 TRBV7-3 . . TGTGCCAGCAGCTTAAACAGTTTCTCCTACGAGCAGTACTTC CASSLNSFSYEQYF
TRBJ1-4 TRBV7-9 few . TGTGCCAGCAGCTCCGTAGTCCAGGGCGAAGAAAAACTGTTTTTT CASSSVVQGEEKLFF
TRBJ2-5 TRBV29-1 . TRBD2 TGCAGCGTTGGGACTAGCGGGGGCCAAGAGACCCGGTACTTC CSVGTSGGQETRYF
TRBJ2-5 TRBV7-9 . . TGTGCCAGCAGCCTGGGGGCGGGAGTGGGGGAGACCCAGTACTTC CASSLGAGVGETQYF
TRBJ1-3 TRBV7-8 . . TGTGCCAGCAGCTTACGACTCGGGGATCCGACTGGAAACACCATATATTTT CASSLRLGDPTGNTIYF
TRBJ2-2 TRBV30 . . TGTGCCTGGTATTTGGAGCGTACCGGGGAGCTGTTTTTT CAWYLERTGELFF
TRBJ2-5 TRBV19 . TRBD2 TGTGCCAGTAAACTAGCGGGTGAAGAGACCCAGTACTTC CASKLAGEETQYF
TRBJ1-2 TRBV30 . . TGTGCCTGGATAAATACAGGATTCTATGGCTACACCTTC CAWINTGFYGYTF
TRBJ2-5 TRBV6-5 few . TGTGCCAGCTCACTTCCGGGATCTCCAGAGACCCAGTACTTC CASSLPGSPETQYF
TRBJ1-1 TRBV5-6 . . TGTGCCAGCAGCGAGCCGCCGTGGAGCGACGAAGCTTTCTTT CASSEPPWSDEAFF
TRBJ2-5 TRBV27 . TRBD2 TGTGCCAGCAGCCCTCTCTTCGCGGGGGGAGAGACCCAGTACTTC CASSPLFAGGETQYF
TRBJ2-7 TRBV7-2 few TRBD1 TGTGCCAGCAGCCCGGGGTGGGGACAGGGCGTATCCTACGAGCAGTACTTC CASSPGWGQGVSYEQYF
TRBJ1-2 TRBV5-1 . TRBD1 TGCGCCAGCAGCTTGGGAGGGACAGCTAACTATGGCTACACCTTC CASSLGGTANYGYTF
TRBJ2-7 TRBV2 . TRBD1 TGTGCCAGCAGTCCCCCGGGACAGGGGGGACAAGGGCAGTACTTC CASSPPGQGGQGQYF
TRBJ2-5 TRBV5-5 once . TGTGCCAGCAGCTTGAACCTATACCAAGAGACCCAGTACTTC CASSLNLYQETQYF
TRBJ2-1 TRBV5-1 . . TGCGCCAGCAGCTTGGCCAACCCCGGGGACAATGAGCAGTTCTTC CASSLANPGDNEQFF
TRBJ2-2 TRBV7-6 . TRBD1 TGTGCCAGCAGCTTACGGGGACAGGTCGGCGGGGAGCTGTTTTTT CASSLRGQVGGELFF
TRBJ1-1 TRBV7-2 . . TGTGCCAGCAGTCACAGGGATGACAACACTGAAGCTTTCTTT CASSHRDDNTEAFF
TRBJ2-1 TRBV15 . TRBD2 TGTGCCACCAGCAGAGATCTGGGCGGGAGGAGCAATGAGCAGTTCTTC CATSRDLGGRSNEQFF
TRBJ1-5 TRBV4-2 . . TGTGCCAGCAGCCAAGATTTAGGCAGCGGATATCAGCCCCAGCATTTT CASSQDLGSGYQPQHF
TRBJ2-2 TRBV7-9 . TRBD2 TGTGCCAGCATCAGAAGTCCGTCGAGCGGGAGGAAGTTGGGGGAGCTGTTTTTT CASIRSPSSGRKLGELFF
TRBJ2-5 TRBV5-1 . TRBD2 TGCGCCAGCAGCCAAGCGGGGGGGGAGACCCAGTACTTC CASSQAGGETQYF
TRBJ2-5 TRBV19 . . TGTGCCAGTAGTATAAACTCGCAAGAGACCCAGTACTTC CASSINSQETQYF